The subject of this entry is one TCR beta chain. What it recognizes is unknown. V lost 2 bases and J 0 bases, leaving 6 bases between the germline ends. Germline V gives CDR1 SGHRS, CDR2 YFSETQ. The CDR3 sequence is 14 residues long. These data are taken from a study of T cell responses to AZD1222 COVID-19 vaccine. Study-level results: Baseline seropositivity occurred in only six AZD1222 recipients. Most donors were white British, females outnumbered males, and clonal diversity was possibly underestimated. All repertoire sampling was performed exclusively after the peak T cell response.

Profiling relied on immunoSEQ multiplex PCR, and the TCRdb table lists in-frame clones only, not all of them. The profile shows around 90,000 clones, 70% to 90% of them singletons. This sequence was found in an adult in good health. Source: peripheral blood, taken on day 0 of AZD1222 vaccination. This chain joins TRBV5-1 and TRBJ2-1, with D hard to call. The CDR3 DNA reads TGCGCCAGCAGCTTCGAGCCCTCCTACAATGAGCAGTTCTTC. Its protein product is CASSFEPSYNEQFF. The variable domain in full, with the rest retrieved from reference TRBV5-1 and TRBJ2-1, is KAGVTQTPRYLIKTRGQQVTLSCSPISGHRSVSWYQQTPGQGLQFLFEYFSETQRNKGNFPGRFSGRQFSNSRSEMNVSTLELGDSALYLCASSFEPSYNEQFFGPGTRLTVL.